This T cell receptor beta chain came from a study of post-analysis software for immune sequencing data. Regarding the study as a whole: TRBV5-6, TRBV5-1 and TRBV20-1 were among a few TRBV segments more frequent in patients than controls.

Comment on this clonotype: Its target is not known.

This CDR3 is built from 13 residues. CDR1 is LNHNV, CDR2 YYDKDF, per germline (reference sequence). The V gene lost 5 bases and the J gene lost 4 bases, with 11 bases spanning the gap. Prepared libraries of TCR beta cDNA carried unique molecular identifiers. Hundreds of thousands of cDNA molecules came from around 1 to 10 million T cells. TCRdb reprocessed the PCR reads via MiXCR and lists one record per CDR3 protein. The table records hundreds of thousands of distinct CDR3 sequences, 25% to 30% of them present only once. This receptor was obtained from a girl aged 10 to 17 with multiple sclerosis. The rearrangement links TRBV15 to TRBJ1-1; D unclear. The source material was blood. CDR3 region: CATSGGPPTEAFF. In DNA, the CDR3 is TGTGCCACCAGCGGTGGACCACCCACTGAAGCTTTCTTT. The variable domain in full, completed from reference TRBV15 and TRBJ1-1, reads DAMVIQNPRYQVTQFGKPVTLSCSQTLNHNVMYWYQQKSSQAPKLLFHYYDKDFNNEADTPDNFQSRRPNTSFCFLDIRSPGLGDTAMYLCATSGGPPTEAFFGQGTRLTVV.